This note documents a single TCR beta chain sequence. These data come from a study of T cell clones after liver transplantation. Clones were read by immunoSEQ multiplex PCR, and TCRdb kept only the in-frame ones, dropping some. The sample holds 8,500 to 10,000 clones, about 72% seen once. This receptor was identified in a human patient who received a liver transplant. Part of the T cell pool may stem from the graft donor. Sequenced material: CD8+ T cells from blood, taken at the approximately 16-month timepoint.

In nucleotides, the CDR3 is TGTGCCTGGAGTCGGGGAATTGACACTGAAGCTTTCTTT. Its translation: CAWSRGIDTEAFF. This chain links TRBV30 with TRBJ1-1, with no clear D. Germline V gene data show CDR1 as GTSNPN and CDR2 as SVGIG (reference sequence). The ends were cut back, 2 bases at V and 3 bases at J, with 10 bases in the middle. There are 13 residues in the CDR3.